This is a list of T cell receptor beta chains from one sample in a study of beta chain features in type 1 diabetes. Using immunoSEQ multiplex PCR, the repertoire was profiled, and TCRdb retains in-frame clones only, with some absent. Of about 360,000 clones in the sample, over 9.5% were seen once. The sample was naive CD4+ T cells from blood. The source is a man between 18 and 35 years old in good health. The CDR3 runs from the conserved cysteine through the conserved F or W. A D gene is named only where the DNA matches it firmly. Clone size is given for some rows only: seen once, a few or many times, or a class if the clone is expanded.

cdr3_nt | cdr3_aa | v_call | clone_size | d_call | j_call
TGCAGCGTTGAAGGCTGGGGGCCTAGGAACACTGAAGCTTTCTTT | CSVEGWGPRNTEAFF | TRBV29-1 | . | . | TRBJ1-1
TGCGCCAGCAGCTTGAGGGGTTCAGATACGCAGTATTTT | CASSLRGSDTQYF | TRBV5-1 | . | . | TRBJ2-3
TGTGCCAGCAGCGTAGGGGACAGGGTAACAGATACGCAGTATTTT | CASSVGDRVTDTQYF | TRBV9 | . | TRBD1 | TRBJ2-3
TGTGCCAGCAGCTCTAGCGGGAGTCCCGAGACCCAGTACTTC | CASSSSGSPETQYF | TRBV25-1 | few | TRBD2 | TRBJ2-5
TGTGCCAGCAGGGTGGATACTCGGGCGGGCTACGAGCAGTACTTC | CASRVDTRAGYEQYF | TRBV5-4 | . | . | TRBJ2-7
TGTGCCTGGAGTCCTCGCAGACTAGCGGGACCCGAGCAGTACTTC | CAWSPRRLAGPEQYF | TRBV30 | few | TRBD2 | TRBJ2-7
TGTGCCAGCAGCGTAGCAGGGACAGGGAACACCGGGGAGCTGTTTTTT | CASSVAGTGNTGELFF | TRBV9 | few | TRBD1 | TRBJ2-2
TGTGCCAGCAGCTCGAACTCGGGTGTCTACGAGCAGTACTTC | CASSSNSGVYEQYF | TRBV28 | . | . | TRBJ2-7
TGTGCCAGCACCATTTCCGGGACCCAGTACTTC | CASTISGTQYF | TRBV7-9 | few | . | TRBJ2-5
TGTGCCAGCAGTTACTCGACAGGGGTGAACGAGCAGTACTTC | CASSYSTGVNEQYF | TRBV6-6 | . | TRBD1 | TRBJ2-7
TGTGCCAGCAGCTATCCTAGCGGGGGGGTAGAGGAGCAGTTCTTC | CASSYPSGGVEEQFF | TRBV7-3 | few | TRBD2 | TRBJ2-1
TGCGCCAGCAGCCAAATTCAGGGTAACTATGGCTACACCTTC | CASSQIQGNYGYTF | TRBV4-3 | few | . | TRBJ1-2
TGCGCCAGCAGCCCGGGACAGGGCTTCTACGAGCAGTACTTC | CASSPGQGFYEQYF | TRBV5-1 | . | TRBD1 | TRBJ2-7
TGTGCCAGCAGCCCACCCCTGGCGGGCCGCCAAGGTGAGCAGTTCTTC | CASSPPLAGRQGEQFF | TRBV9 | . | . | TRBJ2-1
TGCGCCAGCAGCCTCGGCAGGACAGGGATTTTTGGTGAAGCTTTCTTT | CASSLGRTGIFGEAFF | TRBV4-3 | . | TRBD1 | TRBJ1-1
TGTGCCTGGAGTGTACTTCCTAGACAGTCCGGCTACACCTTC | CAWSVLPRQSGYTF | TRBV30 | few | . | TRBJ1-2
TGTGCCAGCAGTGAAGAGGGCGAACCGAGCTCCTACGAGCAGTACTTC | CASSEEGEPSSYEQYF | TRBV25-1 | . | . | TRBJ2-7
TGTGCCAGCAGCCTATCCTACGAGCAGTACTTC | CASSLSYEQYF | TRBV7-2 | few | . | TRBJ2-7
TGTGCCAGCAGCGTAGCTGCAGGTTACACAGATACGCAGTATTTT | CASSVAAGYTDTQYF | TRBV9 | . | . | TRBJ2-3
TGCGCCAGCAGCCAAATGTCAGGGTCCAGCTATGGCTACACCTTC | CASSQMSGSSYGYTF | TRBV4-1 | . | . | TRBJ1-2
TGCAGCGTTGAGGAGACAGAGTACACTGAAGCTTTCTTT | CSVEETEYTEAFF | TRBV29-1 | . | . | TRBJ1-1
TGTGCCTGGAGTGTACCAGCGGGATTCTACGAGCAGTACTTC | CAWSVPAGFYEQYF | TRBV30 | . | TRBD2 | TRBJ2-7
TGTGCCAGCAGCTTCGGACTAGCGGGAGGGGACTCCTACAATGAGCAGTTCTTC | CASSFGLAGGDSYNEQFF | TRBV7-9 | . | TRBD2 | TRBJ2-1
TGTGCCAGCAGTCGCTTAGCGGGGGGCCTAGGCGAGCAGTACTTC | CASSRLAGGLGEQYF | TRBV28 | few | TRBD2 | TRBJ2-7
TGTGCCAGCAGCCTAAGCCAGGCGGGGATGGCCTACGAGCAGTACTTC | CASSLSQAGMAYEQYF | TRBV4-2 | few | . | TRBJ2-7
TGTGCCAGTAGTATCGGGACAGGCCGCAATCAGCCCCAGCATTTT | CASSIGTGRNQPQHF | TRBV19 | few | TRBD1 | TRBJ1-5
TGCGCCAGCAGCCACCTCAAGGGGACTAGATATAACAATGAGCAGTTCTTC | CASSHLKGTRYNNEQFF | TRBV4-1 | . | TRBD2 | TRBJ2-1
TGTGCCACCTCACTGCGAGGGGGGGGCGTCCCAGATACGCAGTATTTT | CATSLRGGGVPDTQYF | TRBV7-2 | . | . | TRBJ2-3
TGTGCCTGGACCCCGTACAGGGCTAACACTGAAGCTTTCTTT | CAWTPYRANTEAFF | TRBV30 | few | . | TRBJ1-1
TGTGCCAGCAGAGGAGCGGGAGGGTACAATGAGCAGTTCTTC | CASRGAGGYNEQFF | TRBV6-5 | . | TRBD2 | TRBJ2-1
TGTGCCAGCAGATGGCAGGGCGTAGAGACCCAGTACTTC | CASRWQGVETQYF | TRBV6-5 | . | . | TRBJ2-5
TGTGCCAGTAGTATGTCCCAATTGAACACTGAAGCTTTCTTT | CASSMSQLNTEAFF | TRBV19 | few | . | TRBJ1-1
TGCAGCGTTGTCTCCGGGACAGCTGAAAAACTGTTTTTT | CSVVSGTAEKLFF | TRBV29-1 | . | TRBD1 | TRBJ1-4
TGTGCCAGCAGCCAACGAACAGGGATTCGGGGCTACACCTTC | CASSQRTGIRGYTF | TRBV13 | few | . | TRBJ1-2
TGTGCCAGCAGCTTAGTGGCCGGACTAGCGGGTGTGGGGGAGCTGTTTTTT | CASSLVAGLAGVGELFF | TRBV7-2 | few | TRBD2 | TRBJ2-2
TGTGCCAGCAGCGCAGGGACAGGGTATAATGAGCAGTTCTTC | CASSAGTGYNEQFF | TRBV9 | few | TRBD1 | TRBJ2-1
TGTGCCAGCACCCCCTCACCGGGCGGGGGGGGCTACGAGCAGTACTTC | CASTPSPGGGGYEQYF | TRBV28 | . | TRBD2 | TRBJ2-7